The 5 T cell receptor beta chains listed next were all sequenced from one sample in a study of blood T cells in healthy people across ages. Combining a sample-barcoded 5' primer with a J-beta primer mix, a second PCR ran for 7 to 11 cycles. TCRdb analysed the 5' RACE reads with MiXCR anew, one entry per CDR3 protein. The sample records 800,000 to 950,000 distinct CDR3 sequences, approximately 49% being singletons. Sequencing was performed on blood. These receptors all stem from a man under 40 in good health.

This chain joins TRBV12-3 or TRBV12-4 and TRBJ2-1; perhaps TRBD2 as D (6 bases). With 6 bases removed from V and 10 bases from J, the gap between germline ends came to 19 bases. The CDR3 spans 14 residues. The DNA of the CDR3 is TGTGCCAGCAGGGGGGGACTCCAGCGTGGGGAGCAGTTCTTC. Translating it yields CASRGGLQRGEQFF.

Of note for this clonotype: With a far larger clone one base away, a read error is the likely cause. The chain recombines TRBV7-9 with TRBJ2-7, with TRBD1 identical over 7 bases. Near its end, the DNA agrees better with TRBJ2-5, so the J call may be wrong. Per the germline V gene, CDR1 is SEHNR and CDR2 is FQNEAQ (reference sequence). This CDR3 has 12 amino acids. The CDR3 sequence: CASRLDRETQYF. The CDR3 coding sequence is TGTGCCAGCAGATTGGACAGGGAGACCCAGTACTTC.

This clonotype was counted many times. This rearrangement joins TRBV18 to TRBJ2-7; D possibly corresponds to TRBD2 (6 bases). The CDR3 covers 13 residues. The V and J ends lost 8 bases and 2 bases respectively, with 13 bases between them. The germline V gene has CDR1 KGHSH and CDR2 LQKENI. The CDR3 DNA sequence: TGTGCCAGCAGTCCCCCGGGGGCCTACGAGCAGTACTTC. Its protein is CASSPPGAYEQYF.

This CDR3 reads CASSHRGGQETQYF. CDR3 bases: TGTGCCAGCAGCCACAGGGGAGGTCAAGAGACCCAGTACTTC. The rearrangement links TRBV3-1 to TRBJ2-5; D tentatively reads TRBD1 or TRBD2 (6 bases each). Germline V CDR1 and CDR2: LGHDT, YNNKEL (reference sequence). This CDR3 is built from 14 residues. Trimming left V 3 bases short and J 2 bases short, with 10 bases between.

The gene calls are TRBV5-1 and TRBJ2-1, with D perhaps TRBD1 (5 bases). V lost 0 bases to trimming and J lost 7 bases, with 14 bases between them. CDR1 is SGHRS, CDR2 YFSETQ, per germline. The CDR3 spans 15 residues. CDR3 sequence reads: CASSLGGISGNEQFF. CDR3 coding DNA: TGCGCCAGCAGCTTGGGGGGCATAAGTGGGAATGAGCAGTTCTTC.